Listed below are T cell receptor beta chains from one sample, sequenced in a study of T cells after yellow fever vaccination. TCRdb re-derived calls from the 5' RACE reads in MiXCR, one entry per CDR3 protein. The sample has nearly 550,000 distinct CDR3 sequences, 15% to 20% seen once. The specimen was PBMCs, collected 15 days after the yellow fever booster vaccination. These receptors came from a man aged 25-40 years who received the YFV17D yellow fever vaccine. Both conserved end residues are part of each CDR3. Fields, in order: V gene, J gene, clone size, D gene, CDR3 DNA, CDR3 protein. A D gene is named only where the DNA matches it firmly. Clone size is given for some rows only: seen once, a few or many times, or a class if the clone is expanded.

V gene: TRBV5-4
J gene: TRBJ2-6
clone size: once
D gene: .
CDR3 DNA: TGTGCCAGCACCACCCCCAGGGGGGCCAACGTCCTGACTTTC
CDR3 protein: CASTTPRGANVLTF

V gene: TRBV7-2
J gene: TRBJ1-1
clone size: .
D gene: .
CDR3 DNA: TGTGCCAGCAGCTTAGGCCAGCAAGCTTTCTTT
CDR3 protein: CASSLGQQAFF

V gene: TRBV7-9
J gene: TRBJ2-7
clone size: few
D gene: TRBD1
CDR3 DNA: TGTGCCAGCAGCTTCATCCATCCGGGACAGGGGTCCTACGAGCAGTACTTC
CDR3 protein: CASSFIHPGQGSYEQYF

V gene: TRBV5-6
J gene: TRBJ2-6
clone size: few
D gene: .
CDR3 DNA: TGTGCCAGCAGCTTGCAGGCCTCTGGGGCCAACGTCCTGACTTTC
CDR3 protein: CASSLQASGANVLTF

V gene: TRBV7-9
J gene: TRBJ2-1
clone size: once
D gene: TRBD1
CDR3 DNA: TGTGCCAGCAGCGACCGCGACAGGGGAAACAATGAGCAGTTCTTC
CDR3 protein: CASSDRDRGNNEQFF

V gene: TRBV6-1
J gene: TRBJ2-1
clone size: few
D gene: .
CDR3 DNA: TGTGCCAGCAGTCCCCCTAGGGGCTCCTACAATGAGCAGTTCTTC
CDR3 protein: CASSPPRGSYNEQFF

V gene: TRBV7-2
J gene: TRBJ2-4
clone size: few
D gene: TRBD1
CDR3 DNA: TGTGCCAGCAGCTTAGCGTTGACAGGGGTTAACATTCAGTACTTC
CDR3 protein: CASSLALTGVNIQYF

V gene: TRBV10-2
J gene: TRBJ2-3
clone size: .
D gene: .
CDR3 DNA: TGCGCCAGCAGGCGGGGTTCGGGGACAGTCACAGATACGCAGTATTTT
CDR3 protein: CASRRGSGTVTDTQYF

V gene: TRBV7-3
J gene: TRBJ1-1
clone size: few
D gene: .
CDR3 DNA: TGTGCCAGCAGCTTAGAGGGGGGAGGCTTTAACACTGAAGCTTTCTTT
CDR3 protein: CASSLEGGGFNTEAFF

V gene: TRBV25-1
J gene: TRBJ1-2
clone size: .
D gene: .
CDR3 DNA: TGTGCCAGCAGTGAACAGACAGCCTATGGCTACACCTTC
CDR3 protein: CASSEQTAYGYTF

V gene: TRBV27
J gene: TRBJ2-7
clone size: .
D gene: TRBD2
CDR3 DNA: TGTGCCAGCAGTGCAGCGGGAGGAGGCTACGAGCAGTACTTC
CDR3 protein: CASSAAGGGYEQYF

V gene: TRBV6-1
J gene: TRBJ2-7
clone size: .
D gene: TRBD2
CDR3 DNA: TGTGCCAGCTCAGGAATAGCGGGAGGCTTCAGGGACGAGCAGTACTTC
CDR3 protein: CASSGIAGGFRDEQYF

V gene: TRBV19
J gene: TRBJ2-2
clone size: .
D gene: .
CDR3 DNA: TGTGCCAGTAGTATCCCTTCCGGGCTCACCGGGGAGCTGTTTTTT
CDR3 protein: CASSIPSGLTGELFF

V gene: TRBV29-1
J gene: TRBJ2-2
clone size: .
D gene: TRBD1
CDR3 DNA: TGCAGCGTCCGAGGGGGCAGGGGGCTCGCGAACACCGGGGAGCTGTTTTTT
CDR3 protein: CSVRGGRGLANTGELFF

V gene: TRBV4-3
J gene: TRBJ2-7
clone size: .
D gene: TRBD2
CDR3 DNA: TGCGCCAGCAGCCAAGATAGCGGGAGGGCCTCCGAGCAGTACTTC
CDR3 protein: CASSQDSGRASEQYF

V gene: TRBV28
J gene: TRBJ1-2
clone size: .
D gene: .
CDR3 DNA: TGTGCCAGCAGTGAATCAGTATTACCAAACTATGGCTACACCTTC
CDR3 protein: CASSESVLPNYGYTF

V gene: TRBV19
J gene: TRBJ2-3
clone size: few
D gene: TRBD2
CDR3 DNA: TGTGCCAGTAGTGTCGGACTAGCGGGAGGTACAGATACGCAGTATTTT
CDR3 protein: CASSVGLAGGTDTQYF

V gene: TRBV9
J gene: TRBJ1-1
clone size: many
D gene: .
CDR3 DNA: TGTGCCAGCAGCGTTTCCAGCTACGCTGAAGCTTTCTTT
CDR3 protein: CASSVSSYAEAFF

V gene: TRBV7-2
J gene: TRBJ2-7
clone size: few
D gene: TRBD1
CDR3 DNA: TGTGCCAGCAGCTTAGGAGGGCGCCTTCAGGGGGCCTACGAGCAGTACTTC
CDR3 protein: CASSLGGRLQGAYEQYF

V gene: TRBV5-5
J gene: TRBJ2-3
clone size: .
D gene: .
CDR3 DNA: TGTGCCAGCAGCACGGGGGCCTTAGCTGATACGCAGTATTTT
CDR3 protein: CASSTGALADTQYF

V gene: TRBV5-5
J gene: TRBJ2-7
clone size: .
D gene: .
CDR3 DNA: TGTGCCAGCATCCCGGGGGCCGCACGAATTTACGAGCAGTACTTC
CDR3 protein: CASIPGAARIYEQYF

V gene: TRBV7-2
J gene: TRBJ1-4
clone size: .
D gene: .
CDR3 DNA: TGTGCCAGCAGCCAACCTGGTAATGAAAAACTGTTTTTT
CDR3 protein: CASSQPGNEKLFF

V gene: TRBV27
J gene: TRBJ2-7
clone size: many
D gene: TRBD1
CDR3 DNA: TGTGCCAGCAGTAGCGCCGGGACAGGGGGCAACGAGCAGTACTTC
CDR3 protein: CASSSAGTGGNEQYF

V gene: TRBV10-3
J gene: TRBJ2-1
clone size: few
D gene: TRBD2
CDR3 DNA: TGTGCCATCAAGACTAGCGGGAGTCTTGACAATGAGCAGTTCTTC
CDR3 protein: CAIKTSGSLDNEQFF

V gene: TRBV11-2
J gene: TRBJ2-1
clone size: many
D gene: .
CDR3 DNA: TGTGCCAGCAGAGGTAGGAGCAATGAGCAGTTCTTC
CDR3 protein: CASRGRSNEQFF

V gene: TRBV7-2
J gene: TRBJ1-2
clone size: .
D gene: TRBD1
CDR3 DNA: TGTGCCAGCGTGACAGGGGGCGGCTATGGCTACACCTTC
CDR3 protein: CASVTGGGYGYTF

V gene: TRBV5-1
J gene: TRBJ2-5
clone size: .
D gene: TRBD2
CDR3 DNA: TGCGCCAGCAGCTTGGCCCTGAAGACTAGCGCTGGGGAGACCCAGTACTTC
CDR3 protein: CASSLALKTSAGETQYF

V gene: TRBV21-1
J gene: TRBJ2-7
clone size: .
D gene: .
CDR3 DNA: TGTGCCAGCAGCAAGCCCACCTACGAGCAGTACTTC
CDR3 protein: CASSKPTYEQYF

V gene: TRBV29-1
J gene: TRBJ1-5
clone size: .
D gene: .
CDR3 DNA: TGCAGCGTCAACGAAGGAGGGAATCAGCCCCAGCATTTT
CDR3 protein: CSVNEGGNQPQHF

V gene: TRBV6-1
J gene: TRBJ2-2
clone size: few
D gene: TRBD1
CDR3 DNA: TGTGCCAGTAAACAGGGGAAATTTAACACCGGGGAGCTGTTTTTT
CDR3 protein: CASKQGKFNTGELFF

V gene: TRBV6-2/TRBV6-3
J gene: TRBJ2-5
clone size: .
D gene: TRBD2
CDR3 DNA: TGTGCCAGCAGTGAGCCCGGGGTAGCGGGAAGAGAGACCCAGTACTTC
CDR3 protein: CASSEPGVAGRETQYF

V gene: TRBV6-4
J gene: TRBJ2-7
clone size: few
D gene: TRBD2
CDR3 DNA: TGTGCCAGCAGTGCCAGCACTAGCGGGAGGTACGAGCAGTACTTC
CDR3 protein: CASSASTSGRYEQYF

V gene: TRBV10-1
J gene: TRBJ2-3
clone size: .
D gene: TRBD2
CDR3 DNA: TGCGCCAGCAACCGACTAGCGGAGCGGTATACGCAGTATTTT
CDR3 protein: CASNRLAERYTQYF

V gene: TRBV24-1
J gene: TRBJ2-2
clone size: few
D gene: .
CDR3 DNA: TGTGCCACCAGTGCCGCGGGAAGCACCGGGGAGCTGTTTTTT
CDR3 protein: CATSAAGSTGELFF

V gene: TRBV20-1
J gene: TRBJ2-2
clone size: .
D gene: .
CDR3 DNA: TGCAGTGCTAGAGGGAAAACCGGGGAGCTGTTTTTT
CDR3 protein: CSARGKTGELFF

V gene: TRBV5-1
J gene: TRBJ2-3
clone size: few
D gene: TRBD1
CDR3 DNA: TGCGCCAGCAGCTTGGATGGACAGGGTTCAGATACGCAGTATTTT
CDR3 protein: CASSLDGQGSDTQYF

V gene: TRBV20-1
J gene: TRBJ2-1
clone size: .
D gene: TRBD2
CDR3 DNA: TGCACCTGGACTAGCGTGGACAATGAGCAGTTCTTC
CDR3 protein: CTWTSVDNEQFF

V gene: TRBV6-5
J gene: TRBJ2-3
clone size: .
D gene: TRBD2
CDR3 DNA: TGTGCCAGCAGTTACCGGGGACTAGCGGGAGTCCCGCAGTATTTT
CDR3 protein: CASSYRGLAGVPQYF

V gene: TRBV7-8
J gene: TRBJ2-1
clone size: once
D gene: .
CDR3 DNA: TGTGCCAGCAGCGTCCCCGGAACGGGAAATCTGAATGAGCAGTTCTTC
CDR3 protein: CASSVPGTGNLNEQFF